The rows below give T cell receptor beta chains drawn from one sample of a study of T-cell reconstitution after alpha-beta-depleted transplantation in children. TCRdb re-called the PCR reads through MiXCR, storing one row per CDR3 protein. The sample holds 90,000 to 130,000 distinct CDR3 sequences; about a tenth are singletons and the top ten take around 34%. The source was PBMCs, collected before TCRalphabeta/CD19-depleted stem cell transplant. All receptors derive from a boy between 2 and 10 years old with acute lymphoblastic leukemia, due to receive a stem cell transplant. Each CDR3 is given with its conserved first and last residue. D genes are given only for firm matches. Only some rows state a clone size, as once, few, many or a class for expanded clones.

11	many	TRBV6-1	-	TRBJ1-1	TGTGCCAGCGGGTGGGCAGGGTCGGCTTTCTTT	CASGWAGSAFF
14	few	TRBV10-3	-	TRBJ2-5	TGTGCCACCAACCCCGGAGGCCCCCAAGAGACCCAGTACTTC	CATNPGGPQETQYF
16	-	TRBV24-1	-	TRBJ2-2	TGTGCCACCAGTGGAGAGACAAAAACGAACACCGGGGAGCTGTTTTTT	CATSGETKTNTGELFF
14	-	TRBV15	TRBD1	TRBJ1-5	TGTGCCACCAGCCCAGACAGGGGTAATCAGCCCCAGCATTTT	CATSPDRGNQPQHF
15	-	TRBV6-5	TRBD2	TRBJ2-2	TGTGCCAGCAGTTACACCGGGACTAGCAATTGGGAGCTGTTTTTT	CASSYTGTSNWELFF
15	many	TRBV20-1	TRBD2	TRBJ2-3	TGCAGTGCGGAACTTAGCGGGATCGGGACAGATACGCAGTATTTT	CSAELSGIGTDTQYF
15	-	TRBV7-7	TRBD1	TRBJ2-7	TGTGCCAGCAGCCCAGTGGACAGGGGGCAAGGCGAGCAGTACTTC	CASSPVDRGQGEQYF
12	few	TRBV5-1	TRBD1	TRBJ2-4	TGCGCCAGCAGCCAAGACAGGGGTTTGGAGTACTTC	CASSQDRGLEYF
15	many	TRBV4-2	-	TRBJ2-7	TGTGCCAGCAGCCAAGAACACGGGGATTCCTACGAGCAGTACTTC	CASSQEHGDSYEQYF
15	-	TRBV5-1	-	TRBJ2-7	TGCGCCAGCAGCCAGTCTTGGGGGCGAGTCTACGAGCAGTACTTC	CASSQSWGRVYEQYF
16	many	TRBV3-1	TRBD2	TRBJ2-2	TGTGCCAGCAGCCAAGGGACTAGCGTGAACACCGGGGAGCTGTTTTTT	CASSQGTSVNTGELFF
17	many	TRBV5-1	-	TRBJ2-1	TGCGCCAGCAGCTTTGGGGGCCTTACTTCGTCCTACAATGAGCAGTTCTTC	CASSFGGLTSSYNEQFF
11	few	TRBV20-1	-	TRBJ2-4	TGCAGTGCTAGAGATAGGCAGGAGCTGTACTTC	CSARDRQELYF
14	-	TRBV20-1	-	TRBJ2-7	TGCAGTGCTAGAGAACCGGGGCGTCCGGACGAGCAGTACTTC	CSAREPGRPDEQYF
16	once	TRBV14	-	TRBJ2-3	TGTGCCAGCAGCCATCAGCCGCGGGTAGGCGCAGATACGCAGTATTTT	CASSHQPRVGADTQYF
15	-	TRBV3-1	-	TRBJ2-3	TGTGCCTGCAGCGTCGAGGGCGGCCGCACAGATACGCAGTATTTT	CACSVEGGRTDTQYF
15	-	TRBV1	-	TRBJ1-4	TGTGCCAGCAGTCCCAACAGGGGAGCTAATGAAAAACTGTTTTTT	CASSPNRGANEKLFF
13	few	TRBV18	-	TRBJ2-1	TGTGCCAGCTCACCACCTACAAGGAATGAGCAGTTCTTC	CASSPPTRNEQFF
15	-	TRBV12-3/TRBV12-4	TRBD1	TRBJ1-4	TGTGCCAGCAGTTCGATACAGGGGCGAGGGGAAAAACTGTTTTTT	CASSSIQGRGEKLFF
19	-	TRBV9	TRBD1	TRBJ1-3	TGTGCCAGCAGCATGACCCCCGGGACAGGCCGAGGTTCTGGAAACACCATATATTTT	CASSMTPGTGRGSGNTIYF
14	many	TRBV6-1	-	TRBJ1-4	TGTGCCAGCAGTGGGAGGAACGAGGACGAAAAACTGTTTTTT	CASSGRNEDEKLFF
16	few	TRBV28	TRBD2	TRBJ2-7	TGTGCCAGCAGTTATGATGTGCTAGCGGGAACATACGAGCAGTACTTC	CASSYDVLAGTYEQYF
14	few	TRBV2	-	TRBJ1-4	TGTGCCAGCAGTGACGGGGGAGATGGCGAAAAACTGTTTTTT	CASSDGGDGEKLFF
15	-	TRBV4-1	-	TRBJ2-1	TGCGCCAGCAGCCAAGAAGGTCTAGCGTACAATGAGCAGTTCTTC	CASSQEGLAYNEQFF
15	-	TRBV7-9	TRBD1	TRBJ1-3	TGTGCCAGCAGTTTACAGGGGGGCTCTGGAAACACCATATATTTT	CASSLQGGSGNTIYF
14	-	TRBV9	-	TRBJ2-7	TGTGCCAGCAGCGGACGCCTGGGGGGCTACGAGCAGTACTTC	CASSGRLGGYEQYF
15	-	TRBV29-1	-	TRBJ2-7	TGCAGCGTTGAAGAAGCCCTCGGCAGGGGAGGCGAGCAGTACTTC	CSVEEALGRGGEQYF
16	many	TRBV20-1	TRBD2	TRBJ2-7	TGCAGTGCTAGAGATCCCACTAGCGGGAGGTCCTACGAGCAGTACTTC	CSARDPTSGRSYEQYF
16	few	TRBV3-1	TRBD2	TRBJ2-1	TGTGCCAGCAGCCTCCCAGGACTAGCGGGAGTAAATGAGCAGTTCTTC	CASSLPGLAGVNEQFF
16	few	TRBV7-9	TRBD2	TRBJ2-1	TGTGCCAGCAGTCCACCAGCGGGAAACTCCTACAATGAGCAGTTCTTC	CASSPPAGNSYNEQFF
16	-	TRBV11-2	-	TRBJ2-7	TGTGCCAGCAGCGCACGATCGGGGCTTCGAGGGGGCGAGCAGTACTTC	CASSARSGLRGGEQYF
16	-	TRBV20-1	TRBD2	TRBJ2-3	TGCAGTGCTAGGAGCTATGCTAGCGGGAGGCCAGATACGCAGTATTTT	CSARSYASGRPDTQYF
15	-	TRBV18	-	TRBJ2-7	TGTGCCAGCTCACAAAACTCTGCGGCACTCTACGAGCAGTACTTC	CASSQNSAALYEQYF
14	-	TRBV29-1	-	TRBJ2-5	TGCAGCGTTGATCCAGGTCAGGGGGGAGAGACCCAGTACTTC	CSVDPGQGGETQYF
13	many	TRBV5-1	-	TRBJ2-3	TGCGCCAGCAGCACCTCCAGGGGGAGGGAGCAGTATTTT	CASSTSRGREQYF
15	many	TRBV11-2	-	TRBJ1-2	TGTGCCAGCAGCTTCTCCGGGGCCATTAACTATGGCTACACCTTC	CASSFSGAINYGYTF
13	-	TRBV27	TRBD1	TRBJ1-2	TGTGCCAGCAGTACTTACAGGGGGCAAGGCTACACCTTC	CASSTYRGQGYTF
13	-	TRBV7-7	-	TRBJ2-1	TGTGCCAGCAGCAAGTCCAGGGACAATGAGCAGTTCTTC	CASSKSRDNEQFF
16	-	TRBV6-1	-	TRBJ2-3	TGTGCCAGCAGTCTGTATTCTAGCCCTACTACAGATACGCAGTATTTT	CASSLYSSPTTDTQYF
15	-	TRBV12-3/TRBV12-4	-	TRBJ2-2	TGTGCCAGCAATTTGGGGGAGGTAGACACCGTGGAGCTGTTTTTT	CASNLGEVDTVELFF
16	many	TRBV7-9	-	TRBJ2-7	TGTGCCAGCAGCGACCAATCGGGAAAAGGAATCTACGAGCAGTACTTC	CASSDQSGKGIYEQYF